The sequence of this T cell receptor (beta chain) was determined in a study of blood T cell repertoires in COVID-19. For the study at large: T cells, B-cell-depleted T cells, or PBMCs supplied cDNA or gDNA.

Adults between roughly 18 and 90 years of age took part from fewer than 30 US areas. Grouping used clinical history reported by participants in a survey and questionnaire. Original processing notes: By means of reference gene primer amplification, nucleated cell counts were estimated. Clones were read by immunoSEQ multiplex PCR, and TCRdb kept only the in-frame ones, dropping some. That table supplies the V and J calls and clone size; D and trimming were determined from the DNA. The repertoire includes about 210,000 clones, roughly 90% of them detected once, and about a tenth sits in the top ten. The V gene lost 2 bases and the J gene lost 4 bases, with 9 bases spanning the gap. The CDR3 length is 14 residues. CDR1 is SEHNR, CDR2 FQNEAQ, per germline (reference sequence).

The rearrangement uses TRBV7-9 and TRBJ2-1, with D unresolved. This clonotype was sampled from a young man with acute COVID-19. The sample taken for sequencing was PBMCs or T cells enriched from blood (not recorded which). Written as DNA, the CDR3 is TGTGCCAGCAGCTTACAGTCAGAATACAATGAGCAGTTCTTC. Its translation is CASSLQSEYNEQFF.